This is a list of T cell receptor beta chains from one sample in a study of cytomegalovirus exposure and HLA in healthy donors. TCRdb's table, derived via immunoSEQ multiplex PCR, lists solely in-frame clones and lacks some. Seen in this sample are about 52,000 clones; the ten most common clones hold 9% to 15%. The sequenced sample was PBMCs. The receptor set was obtained from a woman between 55 and 75 years old in good health and CMV-seropositive. Both conserved end residues are part of each CDR3. A D gene is named only where the DNA matches it firmly.

d_gene,v_gene,j_gene,CDR3nt,CDR3aa
TRBD1,TRBV6-5,TRBJ2-7,TGTGCCAGCAGATCTCGGGACAGGGGTGCCTACGAGCAGTACTTC,CASRSRDRGAYEQYF
TRBD2,TRBV5-6,TRBJ2-7,TGTGCCAGCAGCTCACCAGGGGGACTAGCGGGGTGGTACGAGCAGTACTTC,CASSSPGGLAGWYEQYF
.,TRBV27,TRBJ1-5,TGTGCCAGCAGTACTCTCGGAGACAATCAGCCCCAGCATTTT,CASSTLGDNQPQHF
.,TRBV7-2,TRBJ2-5,TGTGCCAGCAGCTTCAGGGGCCGGCAAGAGACCCAGTACTTC,CASSFRGRQETQYF
.,TRBV20-1,TRBJ2-1,TGCAGTTTGGACGGGGACAATGAGCAGTTCTTC,CSLDGDNEQFF
TRBD1,TRBV28,TRBJ1-5,TGTGCCAGCAGTTCCCGGGACAGACCCAATCAGCCCCAGCATTTT,CASSSRDRPNQPQHF
TRBD2,TRBV5-1,TRBJ2-5,TGCGCCAGCAGCTTGGCGGGACTAGCGGGGCAAGAGACCCAGTACTTC,CASSLAGLAGQETQYF
.,TRBV4-1,TRBJ2-3,TGCGCCAGCAGCCTAGGGGTGGCCACAGATACGCAGTATTTT,CASSLGVATDTQYF
TRBD1,TRBV27,TRBJ1-1,TGTGCCAGCAGTTTCTACCAGGGGGCTAGGACTGAAGCTTTCTTT,CASSFYQGARTEAFF
.,TRBV4-1,TRBJ1-3,TGCGCCAGCAGCCAGAGTTTGGGGGGGAACTCTGGAAACACCATATATTTT,CASSQSLGGNSGNTIYF